This TCR beta chain derives from a study of vaccination effects on CD4 cells after COVID-19. Study-wide points: Only a few convalescent patients and no early post-infection timepoints featured in the study. There was marked clonal contraction among infection- and vaccine-induced clones late after vaccination.

This CDR3 has 15 amino acids. V shed 3 bases and J 4 bases; nucleotides not matched to a gene: 5. Germline loops: CDR1 KGHSH, CDR2 LQKENI. TCRdb keeps only in-frame clones here, not all; method: immunoSEQ multiplex PCR. Among 70,000 to 95,000 clones listed, around 74% were seen once. Sequencing followed a ViraFEST assay step that expanded antigen-specific CD4+ T cells with viral peptide pools. With more than 9 days of culture completed, CD4+ T cells were isolated. Each participant received a vaccine that was either BNT162b2 or mRNA-1273, given as two doses. Previously uninfected by SARS-CoV-2, the vaccine recipients also showed negative nucleocapsid antibodies. A few million PBMC were placed in each well, which was supplemented with 10 IU/ml IL-2 and roughly 9 ug/ml peptides. About this clone itself: Its target is not known.

J is TRBJ2-3 and V is TRBV18; 9 bases align to TRBD1. This sequence was found in a human donor who received a COVID-19 vaccine. The specimen comprised CD4+ T cells from PBMCs cultured with HCoV-OC43 spike peptides, sampled after COVID-19 vaccination. Subset specified: HCoV-OC43 spike overlapping peptide pool stimulation. The CDR3: CASSPGTGRPDTQYF. DNA for the CDR3: TGTGCCAGCTCACCCGGGACAGGGAGGCCAGATACGCAGTATTTT.